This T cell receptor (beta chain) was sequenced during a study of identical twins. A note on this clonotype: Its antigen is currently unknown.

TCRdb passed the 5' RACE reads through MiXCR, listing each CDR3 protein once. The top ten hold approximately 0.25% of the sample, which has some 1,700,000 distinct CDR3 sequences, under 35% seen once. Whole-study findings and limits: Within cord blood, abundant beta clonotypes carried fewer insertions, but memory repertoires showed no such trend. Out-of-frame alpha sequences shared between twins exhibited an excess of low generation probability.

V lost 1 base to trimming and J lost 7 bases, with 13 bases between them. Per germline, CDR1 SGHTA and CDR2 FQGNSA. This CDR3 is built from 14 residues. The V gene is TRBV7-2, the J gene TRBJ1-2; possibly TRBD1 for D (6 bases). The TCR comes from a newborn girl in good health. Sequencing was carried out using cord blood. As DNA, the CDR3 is TGTGCCAGCAGCTTAGTTGCAGGGGATGCTGGCTACACCTTC. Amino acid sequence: CASSLVAGDAGYTF.